Listed below are T cell receptor beta chains from one sample, sequenced in a study of T cell changes during pregnancy in multiple sclerosis. Measured with immunoSEQ multiplex PCR; TCRdb has only the in-frame clones, and not every one. The data show 43,000 or so clones, around nine tenths seen once. Sequencing used peripheral blood, obtained in the first trimester of pregnancy. These receptors originate from a female donor with multiple sclerosis, enrolled in a pregnancy study. CDR3s include the opening cysteine and the closing phenylalanine or tryptophan. Fields, in order: D gene, clone size, J gene, V gene, CDR3 DNA, CDR3 protein. The D gene is left open where the match is weak. The listing skips clone size in some rows; elsewhere it reads once, few, many or a size class.

NA	NA	TRBJ2-3	TRBV4-3	TGCGCCAGCAGCCAACTAGCGCGCACAGATACGCAGTATTTT	CASSQLARTDTQYF
NA	NA	TRBJ2-1	TRBV13	TGTGCCAGCAGCTTAGAGTTAGGGGCCAATGAGCAGTTCTTC	CASSLELGANEQFF
NA	NA	TRBJ1-2	TRBV28	TGTGCCAGCAGGGCGCGACAGGTTTTGGCCTATGGCTACACCTTC	CASRARQVLAYGYTF
NA	few	TRBJ2-6	TRBV6-4	TGTGCCAGCACAGATGAGGCCTCTGGGGCCAACGTCCTGACTTTC	CASTDEASGANVLTF
NA	NA	TRBJ2-1	TRBV7-2	TGTGCCACCACCGAATCAGGTGAGCAGTTCTTC	CATTESGEQFF
NA	once	TRBJ1-1	TRBV28	TGTGCCAGCAGTTTTCCTTCCAGGCAGGTGAACACTGAAGCTTTCTTT	CASSFPSRQVNTEAFF
TRBD1	NA	TRBJ2-5	TRBV7-8	TGTGCCAGCAGCCGGGACAGGGGAGAGACCCAGTACTTC	CASSRDRGETQYF
NA	NA	TRBJ1-6	TRBV4-3	TGCGCCAGCAGCCTAAGCGAGAACCATTCACCCCTCCACTTT	CASSLSENHSPLHF
TRBD1	few	TRBJ1-5	TRBV7-9	TGTGCCAGCAGCTTGGGGGACAGGGGCAATCAGCCCCAGCATTTT	CASSLGDRGNQPQHF
NA	NA	TRBJ1-1	TRBV29-1	TGCAGCGTTGTCGGGAACACTGAAGCTTTCTTT	CSVVGNTEAFF
TRBD1	NA	TRBJ2-7	TRBV28	TGTGCCAGCCCACCCCCGGGACAGATCACCTACGAGCAGTACTTC	CASPPPGQITYEQYF
TRBD2	once	TRBJ2-7	TRBV25-1	TGTGCCAGCAGTGAGGGACCGCGGGGGATTGCCTACGAGCAGTACTTC	CASSEGPRGIAYEQYF
TRBD1	NA	TRBJ2-5	TRBV7-3	TGTGCCAGCAGCTCCGGACAGGGGGCGCAAGAGACCCAGTACTTC	CASSSGQGAQETQYF
NA	NA	TRBJ1-4	TRBV4-1	TGCGCCAGCAGCCAAGTGGTGGCAGAATCTAATGAAAAACTGTTTTTT	CASSQVVAESNEKLFF
NA	NA	TRBJ1-6	TRBV28	TGTGCCAGCAGTTTAGGAGGGAGAAATAATTCACCCCTCCACTTT	CASSLGGRNNSPLHF
NA	NA	TRBJ1-1	TRBV7-2	TGTGCCAGCAGCTTTCAGGGCTCGAACACTGAAGCTTTCTTT	CASSFQGSNTEAFF
NA	few	TRBJ1-3	TRBV19	TGTGCCAGTAGTATATTAGGGGCCCACGCTGGAAACACCATATATTTT	CASSILGAHAGNTIYF